This entry features one T cell receptor (beta chain) sequence. Antigen: not known. This sample stems from a study of T cell responses to AZD1222 COVID-19 vaccine. The CDR3 is 12 residues long. The V gene's germline CDR1 is MNHEY and CDR2 SVGAGI. Trimming took 4 bases from V and 7 from J, leaving 8 bases between them. Study-level findings and limits: As reported, nearly half of all spike-specific TCRs target variant regions that are unmutated.

Measured with immunoSEQ multiplex PCR; TCRdb has only the in-frame clones, and not every one. This sample has approximately 150,000 clones, with roughly 86% found just once. Here the sequenced sample was peripheral blood, taken 28 days after the second AZD1222 dose. This receptor was obtained from an adult who received the AZD1222 COVID-19 vaccine. The J gene is TRBJ2-1, the V gene TRBV6-5; D possibly corresponds to TRBD2 (6 bases). In DNA, the CDR3 is TGTGCCAGCAGTTCGGGAGTAAATGAGCAGTTCTTC. Translated: CASSSGVNEQFF.